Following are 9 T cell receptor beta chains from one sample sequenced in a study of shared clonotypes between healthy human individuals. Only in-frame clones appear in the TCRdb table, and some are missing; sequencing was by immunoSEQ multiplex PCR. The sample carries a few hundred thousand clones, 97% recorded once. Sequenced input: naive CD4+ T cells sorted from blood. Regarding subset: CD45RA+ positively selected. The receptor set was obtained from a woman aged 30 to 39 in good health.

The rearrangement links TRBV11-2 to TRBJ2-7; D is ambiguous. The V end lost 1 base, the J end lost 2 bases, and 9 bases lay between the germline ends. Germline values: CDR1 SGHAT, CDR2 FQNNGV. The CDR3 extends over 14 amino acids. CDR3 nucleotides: TGTGCCAGCAGCTTAGCGAAGAGGCCCTACGAGCAGTACTTC. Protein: CASSLAKRPYEQYF.

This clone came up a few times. The CDR3, as DNA: TGTGCCAGCAGCTTGTCGAGCTCCTATGGCTACACCTTC. Translation gives CASSLSSSYGYTF. This chain uses TRBV5-6 with TRBJ1-2; D is undetermined. Germline V gene data show CDR1 as SGHDT and CDR2 as YYEEEE. This CDR3 is built from 13 residues. V lost 1 base and J lost 4, with 8 bases in between.

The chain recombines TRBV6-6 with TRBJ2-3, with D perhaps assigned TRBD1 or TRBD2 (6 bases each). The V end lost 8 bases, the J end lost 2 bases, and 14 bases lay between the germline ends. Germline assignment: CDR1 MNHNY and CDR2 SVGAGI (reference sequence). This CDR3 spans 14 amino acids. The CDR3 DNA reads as TGTGCCAGCGTCGGGGGCCAAAACACAGATACGCAGTATTTT. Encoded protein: CASVGGQNTDTQYF.

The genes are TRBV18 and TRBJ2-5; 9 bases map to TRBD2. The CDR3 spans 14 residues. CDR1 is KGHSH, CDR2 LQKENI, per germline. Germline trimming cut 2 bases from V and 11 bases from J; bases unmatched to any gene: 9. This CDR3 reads CASSPLSTSGEQYF. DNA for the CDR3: TGTGCCAGCTCACCATTATCGACTAGCGGAGAGCAGTACTTC. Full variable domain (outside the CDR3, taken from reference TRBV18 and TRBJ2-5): NAGVMQNPRHLVRRRGQEARLRCSPMKGHSHVYWYRQLPEEGLKFMVYLQKENIIDESGMPKERFSAEFPKEGPSILRIQQVVRGDSAAYFCASSPLSTSGEQYFGPGTRLLVL.

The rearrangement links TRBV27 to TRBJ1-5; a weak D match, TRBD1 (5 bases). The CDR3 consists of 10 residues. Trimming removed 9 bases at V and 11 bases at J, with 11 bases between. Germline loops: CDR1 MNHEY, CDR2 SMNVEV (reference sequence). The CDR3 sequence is CASRRGAQHF. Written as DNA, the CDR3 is TGTGCCAGTCGCCGGGGGGCCCAGCATTTT.

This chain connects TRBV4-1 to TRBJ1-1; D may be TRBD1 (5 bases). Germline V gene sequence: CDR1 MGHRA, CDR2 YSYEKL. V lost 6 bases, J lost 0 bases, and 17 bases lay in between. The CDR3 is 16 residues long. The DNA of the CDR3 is TGCGCCAGCAGTCGCCTTGGGCCGGGGCTGAACACTGAAGCTTTCTTT. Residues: CASSRLGPGLNTEAFF.

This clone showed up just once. CDR3 sequence (DNA): TGTGCCAGCAGTTACTCGTATAAGGAAGACATTCAGTACTTC. This encodes CASSYSYKEDIQYF. J is TRBJ2-4 and V is TRBV6-5; D unclear. Trimming removed 0 bases at V and 8 bases at J, with 11 bases between. Germline V gene sequence: CDR1 MNHEY, CDR2 SVGAGI. The CDR3 consists of 14 residues.

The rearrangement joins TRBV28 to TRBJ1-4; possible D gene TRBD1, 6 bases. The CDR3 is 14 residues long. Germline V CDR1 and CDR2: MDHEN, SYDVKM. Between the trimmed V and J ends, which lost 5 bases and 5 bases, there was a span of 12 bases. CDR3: CASSRQAKNEKLFF. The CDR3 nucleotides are TGTGCCAGCAGTCGACAGGCGAAAAATGAAAAACTGTTTTTT.

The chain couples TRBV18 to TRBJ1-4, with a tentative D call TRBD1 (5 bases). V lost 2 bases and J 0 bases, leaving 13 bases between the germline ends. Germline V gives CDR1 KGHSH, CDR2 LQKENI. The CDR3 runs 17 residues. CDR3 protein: CASSPRDSVSTNEKLFF. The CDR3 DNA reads TGTGCCAGCTCACCAAGGGACTCGGTGTCAACTAATGAAAAACTGTTTTTT.